These 18 T cell receptor beta chains share one sample of origin, sequenced in a study of T-cell memory formation after mild COVID-19. TCRdb reprocessed the 5' RACE reads with MiXCR, giving one entry per CDR3 protein. This table holds almost 250,000 distinct CDR3 sequences, 15% found once. The material sequenced was PBMCs or a T cell subset sorted from them (not recorded which). The receptors derive from an adult woman who had mild COVID-19 (a few samples of this study predate the infection). Cell type and time point are not known.

This clonotype was observed a handful of times. The CDR3 spells CASSLAGLRTDTQYF. The CDR3 nucleotides read TGTGCCAGCAGCTTAGCGGGACTACGCACAGATACGCAGTATTTT. V and J are TRBV7-9 and TRBJ2-3, with 7 bases identical to TRBD2. This CDR3 is 15 amino acids long. V shed 0 bases, J shed 1 base, and the junction held 1 base outside the gene matches. The V gene's germline CDR1 is SEHNR and CDR2 FQNEAQ (reference sequence).

In its sample, this clonotype was seen a few times. The rearrangement links TRBV4-3 to TRBJ2-7; D unclear. The CDR3 contains 14 residues. Germline V gives CDR1 LGHNA, CDR2 YSLEER. Trimming left V 4 bases short and J 1 base short, with 11 bases between. CDR3 protein: CASSPTTGSYEQYF. The CDR3 DNA follows: TGCGCCAGCAGCCCCACGACGGGTTCCTACGAGCAGTACTTC.

This clonotype occurred a few times. The gene calls are TRBV12-5 and TRBJ1-2, with 9 bases that match TRBD1. J was trimmed by 7 bases and V by 5 bases; bases with no gene match: 8. Germline V CDR1 and CDR2: LGHNT, FRNRAP. This CDR3 has 14 amino acids. CDR3: CASGPGTGPTGYTF. CDR3 DNA sequence: TGTGCTAGTGGTCCGGGGACAGGGCCTACTGGCTACACCTTC. The whole variable domain, remainder taken from reference TRBV12-5 and TRBJ1-2, is DARVTQTPRHKVTEMGQEVTMRCQPILGHNTVFWYRQTMMQGLELLAYFRNRAPLDDSGMPKDRFSAEMPDATLATLKIQPSEPRDSAVYFCASGPGTGPTGYTFGSGTRLTVV.

The V gene is TRBV6-2 or TRBV6-3, the J gene TRBJ1-1; the match to TRBD1 covers 7 bases. V dropped 7 bases and J dropped 0; count of bases not matched to a gene: 5. This CDR3 comprises 14 residues. CDR1 is MNHEY and CDR2 is SVGEGT in the germline V gene. CDR3 sequence: CASTRTGLNTEAFF. The DNA of the CDR3 is TGTGCCAGCACCCGGACAGGTTTGAACACTGAAGCTTTCTTT.

The rearrangement uses TRBV29-1 and TRBJ1-1, with a tentative D call TRBD1 (5 bases). In germline, CDR1 is SQVTM, CDR2 ANQGSEA. V was pared by 7 bases and J by 1 base, with 16 bases between. The CDR3 is 14 residues long. The CDR3 region is CSAKRGSENTEAFF. The CDR3 bases are TGCAGCGCGAAGCGGGGGTCTGAGAACACTGAAGCTTTCTTT. The complete variable domain, with remaining parts taken from reference TRBV29-1 and TRBJ1-1, reads SAVISQKPSRDICQRGTSLTIQCQVDSQVTMMFWYRQQPGQSLTLIATANQGSEATYESGFVIDKFPISRPNLTFSTLTVSNMSPEDSSIYLCSAKRGSENTEAFFGQGTRLTVV.

This clonotype has more than one count but fewer than ten. This chain uses TRBV7-9 with TRBJ1-5, with D unresolved. This CDR3 spans 14 amino acids. From germline, CDR1 is SEHNR and CDR2 FQNEAQ (reference sequence). The germline V and J ends were trimmed by 5 bases and 2 bases, with 10 bases remaining between them. CDR3 amino acids: CASSKQSGNQPQHF. The CDR3 DNA reads TGTGCCAGCAGCAAGCAGAGTGGCAATCAGCCCCAGCATTTT.

This clonotype has more than one count but fewer than ten. V gene TRBV12-3 or TRBV12-4 combines with J gene TRBJ2-7, with 8 bases aligning to TRBD2. The CDR3 covers 16 residues. Germline trimming cut 0 bases from V and 6 bases from J; bases unmatched to any gene: 10. In DNA form, the CDR3 reads TGTGCCAGCAGTTTAGCAGCGGGGGCTGCCAGTTTCGAGCAGTACTTC. It is translated as CASSLAAGAASFEQYF.

The chain couples TRBV3-1 to TRBJ2-1; 8 bases map to TRBD2. Germline V gene sequence: CDR1 LGHDT, CDR2 YNNKEL (reference sequence). V lost 2 bases and J lost 9; bases outside the gene matches: 6. The CDR3 has 14 residues. CDR3 sequence reads: CASSQSSGRVEQFF. The CDR3 DNA reads as TGTGCCAGCAGCCAATCCAGCGGGAGAGTTGAGCAGTTCTTC.

This clonotype has at least ten counts. This CDR3 reads CASSRDRANQPQHF. In DNA form, the CDR3 reads TGTGCCAGCAGCCGGGACAGGGCAAATCAGCCCCAGCATTTT. This chain joins TRBV7-8 and TRBJ1-5; 9 bases map to TRBD1. V trimming: 5 bases; J trimming: 4 bases; junction bases outside the gene matches: 3. The CDR3 length is 14 residues. Per the germline V gene, CDR1 is SGHVS and CDR2 is FQNEAQ.

This clonotype was recorded only once. The CDR3 nucleotides are TGTGCCAGCTCCACTCAGCGACGACTGAGCACAGATACGCAGTATTTT. It specifies CASSTQRRLSTDTQYF. This rearrangement joins TRBV18 to TRBJ2-3; D call uncertain. Per the germline V gene, CDR1 is KGHSH and CDR2 is LQKENI. V gave up 6 bases and J gave up 0 bases, with 16 bases separating them. There are 16 residues in the CDR3.

The chain links TRBV7-2 to TRBJ1-2, with a possible D match to TRBD1 (5 bases). This CDR3 contains 14 residues. Between the trimmed V and J ends, which lost 5 bases and 4 bases, there was a span of 14 bases. CDR1 and CDR2 from the germline V gene are SGHTA and FQGNSA. For the CDR3, the DNA is TGTGCCAGCAGCGGCGGGGGGTCTGGCTATGGCTACACCTTC. Translated, it gives CASSGGGSGYGYTF.

This sequence joins TRBV5-5 and TRBJ1-6, with 8 bases fitting TRBD1. This CDR3 is 15 amino acids long. In germline, CDR1 is SGHKS, CDR2 YYEKEE (reference sequence). V was pared by 5 bases and J by 7 bases, with 8 bases of the junction left unmatched. The CDR3 DNA reads as TGTGCCAGCAGGATGACAGGGGTGCTAAATTCACCCCTCCACTTT. Amino acid sequence: CASRMTGVLNSPLHF.

In its sample, this clonotype was seen a few times. The rearrangement joins TRBV20-1 to TRBJ2-1, with TRBD2 identical over 9 bases. The germline CDR1 and CDR2 sequences are DFQATT and SNEGSKA (reference sequence). This CDR3 has 15 residues. V dropped 3 bases and J dropped 7; count of bases not matched to a gene: 10. The CDR3 is CSARRIAGVQNEQFF. The CDR3 DNA reads as TGCAGTGCTAGGAGGATAGCGGGAGTGCAGAATGAGCAGTTCTTC.

V and J are TRBV12-3 or TRBV12-4 and TRBJ1-4; no clear D gene. The germline V and J ends were trimmed by 3 bases and 0 bases, with 8 bases remaining between them. There are 15 residues in the CDR3. CDR3 DNA sequence: TGTGCCAGCAGTTTGAGACGTGCAACTAATGAAAAACTGTTTTTT. Its translation is CASSLRRATNEKLFF.

In this sample, this clonotype turned up a few times. The chain is built from TRBV6-5 and TRBJ2-3; D call uncertain. V gave up 5 bases and J gave up 1 base, with 10 bases separating them. This CDR3 has 14 amino acids. Germline-derived CDR1 and CDR2 are MNHEY and SVGAGI. CDR3 in amino acids: CASSPFEGTDTQYF. As DNA, the CDR3 is TGTGCCAGCAGTCCGTTTGAGGGCACAGATACGCAGTATTTT.

V and J are TRBV29-1 and TRBJ1-1, with TRBD1 identical over 7 bases. In germline, CDR1 is SQVTM, CDR2 ANQGSEA. J was trimmed by 4 bases and V by 5 bases; bases with no gene match: 10. The CDR3 extends over 14 amino acids. CDR3 sequence (DNA): TGCAGCGTTCGACAGGGATACGGGAGCACTGAAGCTTTCTTT. Protein: CSVRQGYGSTEAFF.

The chain combines TRBV29-1 with TRBJ1-3, with D possibly TRBD1 on 5 matching bases. V dropped 3 bases and J dropped 4 bases, with 10 bases sitting between them. The CDR3 length is 13 residues. Germline CDR1 is SQVTM and CDR2 is ANQGSEA. The CDR3 nucleotides are TGCAGCGTTGAGGGGCCTCTCGGAAACACCATATATTTT. Translated, it gives CSVEGPLGNTIYF.

This clonotype came up many times. The chain carries TRBV12-3 or TRBV12-4 and TRBJ2-7, with D perhaps matching TRBD1 (5 bases). The CDR3 runs 12 residues. Trimming stripped 6 bases from V and 6 bases from J, with 12 bases between. For the CDR3, the DNA is TGTGCCAGCAGCCCCAGGACACCCGAGCAGTACTTC. This gives the protein CASSPRTPEQYF.